These T cell receptor beta chains were read from a single sample in a study of early T cells in non-severe SARS-CoV-2 infection. One entry per CDR3 protein results from TCRdb running MiXCR on the 5' RACE reads. Seen here are 80,000 to 95,000 distinct CDR3 sequences, under 15% observed once, and the top ten hold roughly 0.6%. Sample: whole blood. These receptors originate from an adult who was a healthcare worker with PCR-confirmed SARS-CoV-2 infection or an uninfected control (not recorded which). CDR3s leave out the opening cysteine and the closing phenylalanine or tryptophan. Each record gives: V gene, J gene, CDR3 protein.

TRBV6-1	TRBJ2-3	ASSEQGGGARDTQY
TRBV6-6	TRBJ1-1	ASREKGAEAF
TRBV25-1	TRBJ1-2	ASNGQSVNYGYT
TRBV18	TRBJ2-3	ASSQNPDWLVLHAQY
TRBV2	TRBJ2-1	ASRKEQGAWDEQF
TRBV7-3	TRBJ1-6	ASSLTGGKDSPLH
TRBV27	TRBJ2-2	ASSLLGANTGELF
TRBV7-3	TRBJ1-1	ASSQQGVGTEAF
TRBV7-3	TRBJ1-4	ASSLIRPTGRDEKLF
TRBV6-1	TRBJ2-2	ASSEIDTGELF
TRBV29-1	TRBJ2-1	SVAASGEGGEQF
TRBV7-8	TRBJ2-5	ASSLGAGEKETQY
TRBV6-5	TRBJ1-5	ASSYTVNQPQH
TRBV29-1	TRBJ1-2	SVEKGGGYT
TRBV20-1	TRBJ2-5	SASPRLGSRETQY
TRBV5-1	TRBJ1-3	ASSPQGTSSGNTIY
TRBV2	TRBJ2-6	ASSGQQGATGANVLT
TRBV9	TRBJ2-1	ASSGTSGDYNEQF
TRBV3-1	TRBJ2-5	ASSRTEETQY
TRBV6-1	TRBJ1-1	ASIKPGQRPEAF
TRBV27	TRBJ2-5	ASSFLGTGGRETQY
TRBV11-2	TRBJ2-3	ASSLAGTDFSTDTQY
TRBV6-6	TRBJ2-1	ASSYRDRVNYNEQF
TRBV7-3	TRBJ2-3	ASSAQTVTDTQY
TRBV12-3/TRBV12-4	TRBJ2-3	ASSFRDSTDTQY
TRBV19	TRBJ1-5	ASSINLNNQPQH
TRBV2	TRBJ1-2	ASSERGQHYGYT
TRBV29-1	TRBJ1-2	SVDDGYGYT
TRBV20-1	TRBJ1-4	SARRDATNEKLF
TRBV28	TRBJ1-2	ASGTGLDGYT
TRBV18	TRBJ2-1	ASSPLDGFTYNEQF
TRBV27	TRBJ2-1	ASRYNRGRQF
TRBV19	TRBJ2-1	ASARGSVGSSSYNEQF
TRBV6-5	TRBJ2-2	ASSFSDRGGTGELF
TRBV11-2	TRBJ1-1	ASSFAGSMNTEAF
TRBV10-3	TRBJ2-1	AISDPGETNNEQF
TRBV29-1	TRBJ2-1	SVDGLQTGKYSEQF
TRBV9	TRBJ2-1	ASSVGGGRGNEQF
TRBV2	TRBJ1-6	ASSRTEGYNSPLH
TRBV5-1	TRBJ2-5	ASSDRVRGRETQY
TRBV5-6	TRBJ1-4	ASSLDLPGSRLF
TRBV7-2	TRBJ1-3	ASSVQGSSGNTIY
TRBV14	TRBJ1-1	ASSRIQGVNTEVF
TRBV25-1	TRBJ2-3	ASAPTRGTGDTQY
TRBV20-1	TRBJ2-1	SALKRPNEQF
TRBV3-1	TRBJ2-2	ASGHPLNTGELF
TRBV6-5	TRBJ1-2	ASRGGTGGFYGYT
TRBV20-1	TRBJ2-1	SARPGQGLGQF
TRBV5-4	TRBJ2-3	ASRSGSGRSDTQY
TRBV2	TRBJ1-6	ASSRGAPLH
TRBV2	TRBJ2-5	ASTGQAYQETQY
TRBV13	TRBJ2-3	ASSPGKGGTQY
TRBV2	TRBJ2-1	ASSSRTGYNEQF
TRBV12-3/TRBV12-4	TRBJ2-1	ASSLRLGAGGSYNEQF
TRBV12-3/TRBV12-4	TRBJ1-4	ASSFQGGDEKLF
TRBV14	TRBJ2-2	ASSQLGWNTGELF
TRBV18	TRBJ2-2	ASSTPSGELF
TRBV29-1	TRBJ1-2	SVVDRANSGYT